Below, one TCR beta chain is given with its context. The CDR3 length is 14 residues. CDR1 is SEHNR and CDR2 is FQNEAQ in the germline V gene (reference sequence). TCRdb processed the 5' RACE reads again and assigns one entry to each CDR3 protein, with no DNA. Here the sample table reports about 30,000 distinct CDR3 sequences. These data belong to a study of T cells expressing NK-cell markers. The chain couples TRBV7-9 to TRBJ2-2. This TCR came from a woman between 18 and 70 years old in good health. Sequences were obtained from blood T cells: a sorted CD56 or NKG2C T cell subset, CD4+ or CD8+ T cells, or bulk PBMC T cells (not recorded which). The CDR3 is CASSLVGNTGELFF.